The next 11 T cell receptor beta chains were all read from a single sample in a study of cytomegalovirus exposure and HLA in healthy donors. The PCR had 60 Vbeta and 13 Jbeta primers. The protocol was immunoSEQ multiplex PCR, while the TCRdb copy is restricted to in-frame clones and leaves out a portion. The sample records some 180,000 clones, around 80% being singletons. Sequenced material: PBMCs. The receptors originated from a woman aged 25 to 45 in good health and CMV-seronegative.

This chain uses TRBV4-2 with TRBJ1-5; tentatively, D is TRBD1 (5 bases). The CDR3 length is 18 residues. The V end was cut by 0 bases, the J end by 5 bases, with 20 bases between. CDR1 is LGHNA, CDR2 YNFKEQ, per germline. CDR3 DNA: TGTGCCAGCAGCCAAGATCATTTAAAGGGGTCGCTCGATCAGCCCCAGCATTTT. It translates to CASSQDHLKGSLDQPQHF.

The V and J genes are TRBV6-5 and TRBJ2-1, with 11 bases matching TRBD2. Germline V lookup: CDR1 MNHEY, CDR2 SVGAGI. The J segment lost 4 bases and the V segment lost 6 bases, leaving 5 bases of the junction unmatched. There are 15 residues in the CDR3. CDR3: CASSLGLADYNEQFF. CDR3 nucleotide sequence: TGTGCCAGCAGCCTGGGACTAGCGGATTACAATGAGCAGTTCTTC.

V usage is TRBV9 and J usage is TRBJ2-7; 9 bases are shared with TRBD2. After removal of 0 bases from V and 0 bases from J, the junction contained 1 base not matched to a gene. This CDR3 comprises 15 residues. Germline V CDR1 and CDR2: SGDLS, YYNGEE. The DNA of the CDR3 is TGTGCCAGCAGCGTAGGAGCGGGGGGCTCCTACGAGCAGTACTTC. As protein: CASSVGAGGSYEQYF.

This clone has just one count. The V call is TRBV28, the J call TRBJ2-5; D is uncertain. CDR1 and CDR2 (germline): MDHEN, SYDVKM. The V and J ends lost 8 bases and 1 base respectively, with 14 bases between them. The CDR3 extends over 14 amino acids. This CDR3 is CASGNRKSQETQYF. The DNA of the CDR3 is TGTGCCAGCGGCAACAGAAAATCCCAAGAGACCCAGTACTTC.

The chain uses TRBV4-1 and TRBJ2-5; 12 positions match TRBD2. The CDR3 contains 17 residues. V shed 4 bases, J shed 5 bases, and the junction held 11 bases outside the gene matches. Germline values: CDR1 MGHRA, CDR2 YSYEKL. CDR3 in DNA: TGCGCCAGCAGCCGAGGACTCCTAGCGGGGGGGCAGGAGACCCAGTACTTC. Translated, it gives CASSRGLLAGGQETQYF.

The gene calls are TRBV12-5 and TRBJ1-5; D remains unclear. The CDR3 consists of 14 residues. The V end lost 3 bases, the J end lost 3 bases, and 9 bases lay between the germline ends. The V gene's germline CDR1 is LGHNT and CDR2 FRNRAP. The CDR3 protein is CASGFGGNNQPQHF. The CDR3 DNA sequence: TGTGCTAGTGGTTTTGGAGGGAACAATCAGCCCCAGCATTTT. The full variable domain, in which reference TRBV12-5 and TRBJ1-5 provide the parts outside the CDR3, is DARVTQTPRHKVTEMGQEVTMRCQPILGHNTVFWYRQTMMQGLELLAYFRNRAPLDDSGMPKDRFSAEMPDATLATLKIQPSEPRDSAVYFCASGFGGNNQPQHFGDGTRLSIL.

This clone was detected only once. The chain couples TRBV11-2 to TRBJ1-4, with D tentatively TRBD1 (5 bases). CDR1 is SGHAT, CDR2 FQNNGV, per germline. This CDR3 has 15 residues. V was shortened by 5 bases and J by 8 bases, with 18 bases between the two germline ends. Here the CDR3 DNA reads TGTGCCAGCAGCCCTCAGACAAGCCGGGGGGAAAAACTGTTTTTT. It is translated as CASSPQTSRGEKLFF.

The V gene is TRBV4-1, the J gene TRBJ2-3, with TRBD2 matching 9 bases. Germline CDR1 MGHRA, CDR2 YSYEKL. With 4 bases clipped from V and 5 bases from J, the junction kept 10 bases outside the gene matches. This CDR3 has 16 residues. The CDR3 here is CASSRTSASGVDTQYF. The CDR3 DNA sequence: TGCGCCAGCAGCCGAACCTCGGCTAGCGGGGTAGATACGCAGTATTTT.

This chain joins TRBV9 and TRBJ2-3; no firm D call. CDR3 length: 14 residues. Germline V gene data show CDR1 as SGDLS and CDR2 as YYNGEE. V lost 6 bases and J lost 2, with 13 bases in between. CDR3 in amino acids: CASTRLAFTDTQYF. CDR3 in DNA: TGTGCCAGCACCCGACTGGCGTTCACAGATACGCAGTATTTT.

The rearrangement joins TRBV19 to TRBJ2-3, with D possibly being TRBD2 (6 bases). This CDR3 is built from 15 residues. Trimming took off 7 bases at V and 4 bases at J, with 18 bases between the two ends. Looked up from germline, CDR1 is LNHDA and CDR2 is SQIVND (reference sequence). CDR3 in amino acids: CASTGGGDTSDTQYF. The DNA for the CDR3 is TGTGCCAGTACCGGCGGCGGGGATACTTCAGATACGCAGTATTTT. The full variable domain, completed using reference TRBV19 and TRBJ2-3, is DGGITQSPKYLFRKEGQNVTLSCEQNLNHDAMYWYRQDPGQGLRLIYYSQIVNDFQKGDIAEGYSVSREKKESFPLTVTSAQKNPTAFYLCASTGGGDTSDTQYFGPGTRLTVL.

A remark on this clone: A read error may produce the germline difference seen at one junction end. The CDR3 region is CASSHQGGYEQYF. CDR3 in DNA: TGTGCTAGCAGCCATCAGGGCGGCTACGAGCAGTACTTC. The J gene is TRBJ2-7, the V gene TRBV7-7, with D possibly being TRBD1 (5 bases). The V gene's germline CDR1 is SSHAT and CDR2 FNYEAQ (reference sequence). The CDR3 is 13 amino acids.